Listed below are T cell receptor beta chains from one sample, sequenced in a study of CD8+CD57+ T cells in acquired aplastic anemia. In TCRdb, the reads were re-called with MiXCR into one record per CDR3 protein. The sample yields just over 450,000 distinct CDR3 sequences, around 33% seen once. Sequencing was carried out using sorted CD4+, CD8+, or CD8+CD57+ T cells (not recorded which) from PBMCs. All receptors come from a human donor with aplastic anemia. The CDR3 runs from the conserved cysteine through the conserved F or W. The order of the fields is J gene, V gene, CDR3 protein.

j_gene: TRBJ2-7; v_gene: TRBV5-1; CDR3aa: CASSGDGGYEQYF
j_gene: TRBJ2-1; v_gene: TRBV10-3; CDR3aa: CAISESGWTGASYNEQFF
j_gene: TRBJ2-5; v_gene: TRBV5-1; CDR3aa: CASSLRLGETQYF
j_gene: TRBJ1-5; v_gene: TRBV7-9; CDR3aa: CASSLASDQPQHF
j_gene: TRBJ1-3; v_gene: TRBV19; CDR3aa: CASSPASIRNTIYF
j_gene: TRBJ2-3; v_gene: TRBV19; CDR3aa: CASSRTASTDTQYF
j_gene: TRBJ1-3; v_gene: TRBV24-1; CDR3aa: CATSQGQHYGYTIYF
j_gene: TRBJ2-3; v_gene: TRBV15; CDR3aa: CATSTPGQKSDTQYF
j_gene: TRBJ1-5; v_gene: TRBV19; CDR3aa: CASSIARQDQPQHF
j_gene: TRBJ1-2; v_gene: TRBV7-9; CDR3aa: CASSLNRAQGYTF
j_gene: TRBJ2-7; v_gene: TRBV2; CDR3aa: CASSARGDYEQYF
j_gene: TRBJ2-5; v_gene: TRBV29-1; CDR3aa: CSGGLAVQETQYF
j_gene: TRBJ1-6; v_gene: TRBV19; CDR3aa: CASSISGMNPLHF
j_gene: TRBJ1-5; v_gene: TRBV25-1; CDR3aa: CASSASVGVADQPQHF
j_gene: TRBJ1-2; v_gene: TRBV7-9; CDR3aa: CASRPGQGTGYTF
j_gene: TRBJ1-4; v_gene: TRBV19; CDR3aa: CASSPAQGVREKLFF
j_gene: TRBJ1-5; v_gene: TRBV19; CDR3aa: CASSRQAGF
j_gene: TRBJ1-1; v_gene: TRBV7-8; CDR3aa: CASSLVSLTGTTEAFF
j_gene: TRBJ1-1; v_gene: TRBV20-1; CDR3aa: CSATYRGETEAFF
j_gene: TRBJ1-6; v_gene: TRBV15; CDR3aa: CATSRGTQGASPLHF
j_gene: TRBJ2-7; v_gene: TRBV15; CDR3aa: CATSSFGFHEQYF
j_gene: TRBJ2-5; v_gene: TRBV7-9; CDR3aa: CASSPTGLRRETQYF
j_gene: TRBJ2-1; v_gene: TRBV19; CDR3aa: CASSTLAYNEQFF
j_gene: TRBJ2-5; v_gene: TRBV20-1; CDR3aa: CSARAGRETQYF
j_gene: TRBJ2-7; v_gene: TRBV5-1; CDR3aa: CASSRTRQVVGEQYF
j_gene: TRBJ2-7; v_gene: TRBV19; CDR3aa: CASSMFSGTRRGESYEQYF
j_gene: TRBJ1-2; v_gene: TRBV4-3; CDR3aa: CASSQAGQGARNGYTF